Listed below are T cell receptor beta chains from one sample, sequenced in a study of neurological immune-mediated disorders. TCRdb fed the 5' RACE reads into MiXCR, producing one record per CDR3 protein. This sample has roughly 60,000 distinct CDR3 sequences, with under 5.5% found just once. Material: PBMCs. All receptors come from a woman in her fifties or sixties with multiple sclerosis. Both conserved end residues are part of each CDR3. D genes are given only for firm matches. Not all rows give a size; the values are once, few, many and, for expanded clones, a class.

CDR3nt	CDR3aa	abundance	v_gene	d_gene	j_gene
TGCAGCGTTGAAGATCTGTCAGGGGGCTACAAAGCTTTCTTT	CSVEDLSGGYKAFF	many	TRBV29-1	TRBD1	TRBJ1-1
TGCAGTGCCACCCAAGCGCGGGTGGAGACCCAGTACTTC	CSATQARVETQYF	many	TRBV20-1	NA	TRBJ2-5
TGTGCCAGCAGTGAGACTAGCGGGGATGGCAATGAGCAGTTCTTC	CASSETSGDGNEQFF	many	TRBV6-4	TRBD2	TRBJ2-1
TGTGCCAGCAGCATGGACAGGGGAGATACGCAGTATTTT	CASSMDRGDTQYF	many	TRBV7-9	TRBD1	TRBJ2-3
TGTGCCAGCAGCGGAGGGGTCTACTTAACAGATACGCAGTATTTT	CASSGGVYLTDTQYF	many	TRBV7-2	NA	TRBJ2-3
TGCGCCAGCAGAAAGGGGACTGAAGCTTTCTTT	CASRKGTEAFF	many	TRBV4-1	NA	TRBJ1-1
TGCGCCAGCAGCTTAGCCCCTAGCGGGGGGGCCTTAGAGCAGTTCTTC	CASSLAPSGGALEQFF	many	TRBV5-1	TRBD2	TRBJ2-1
TGTGCCAGCAGATCCGGGACGACTTATAGCAATCAGCCCCAGCATTTT	CASRSGTTYSNQPQHF	many	TRBV12-3/TRBV12-4	NA	TRBJ1-5
TGTGCCAGCAGCGGGCATACTAGCGGGGGGTCCCGGGAGCTGTTTTTT	CASSGHTSGGSRELFF	many	TRBV11-2	TRBD2	TRBJ2-2
TGCAGTGCTAGAGGGAGTAGCAATCAGCCCCAGCATTTT	CSARGSSNQPQHF	many	TRBV20-1	NA	TRBJ1-5
TGTGCCAGCAGCTTTTTACCGAACGGTCGGGAGACCCAGTACTTC	CASSFLPNGRETQYF	many	TRBV5-5	NA	TRBJ2-5
TGTGCCAGCAGCCCCGATTGGGTGGGGCACGAGCAGTACTTC	CASSPDWVGHEQYF	many	TRBV7-9	NA	TRBJ2-7
TGTGCCACCAGTGCCCCTACTACAAACTATGGCTACACCTTC	CATSAPTTNYGYTF	many	TRBV24-1	NA	TRBJ1-2
TGTGCTAGCAGTCCCCTAGTCGGCACAGATACGCAGTATTTT	CASSPLVGTDTQYF	few	TRBV7-7	NA	TRBJ2-3
TGCAGTGCTAGAACCCCTTGGGGGGCGACTAACTATGGCTACACCTTC	CSARTPWGATNYGYTF	NA	TRBV20-1	NA	TRBJ1-2
TGTGCCAGCAGTTTAGCGGACAATGAGCAGTTCTTC	CASSLADNEQFF	many	TRBV28	NA	TRBJ2-1
TGCAGTGCCAGGACAGGGGTCTCTGAGCAGTTCTTC	CSARTGVSEQFF	many	TRBV20-1	TRBD1	TRBJ2-1
TGTGCCAGCAGTTTAATACAGGGGAGGACGAACACCGGGGAGCTGTTTTTT	CASSLIQGRTNTGELFF	many	TRBV28	NA	TRBJ2-2
TGTGCCAGCAGCACTTACAGGGGTGGGACCTACAATGAGCAGTTCTTC	CASSTYRGGTYNEQFF	many	TRBV7-9	TRBD1	TRBJ2-1